This T cell receptor beta chain was profiled in a study of CD8 T cells in ankylosing spondylitis. Quantitative molecular-barcoded 5'-RACE generated the TCR beta libraries. Via MiXCR, TCRdb re-called the 5' RACE reads, giving one row per CDR3 protein. The sample includes around 890,000 distinct CDR3 sequences, roughly 12% seen only once; the top ten take 0.51%. Study-wide results and caveats: Reported data indicate significant enrichment of disease-linked clones within matched ankylosing spondylitis synovial fluid. In ankylosing spondylitis blood, a motif of roughly 8 highly homologous TCR beta variants appeared characteristic. In the blood and synovial fluid of reactive arthritis, some motif variants had been previously reported. In peripheral blood, disease-linked CD8+ clones occurred at relatively low frequencies.

About this clonotype: The antigen is unknown.

This TCR came from a male donor with ankylosing spondylitis. Sample: blood, either unsorted or a sorted T cell fraction (not recorded which).

The CDR3 sequence: CASTIADGDTEAFF. CDR3 nucleotides: TGTGCCAGCACTATAGCGGACGGGGACACTGAAGCTTTCTTT. This chain connects TRBV6-1 to TRBJ1-1, with unresolved D. V shed 7 bases and J shed 3 bases, with 15 bases lying between them. The germline V gene encodes CDR1 MNHNS and CDR2 SASEGT. CDR3 length equals 14 residues.